These 25 T cell receptor beta chains came from one sample sequenced in a study of T-cell reconstitution after alpha-beta-depleted transplantation in children. TCRbeta library construction was performed incorporating unique molecular identifiers. Each CDR3 protein gets one entry after TCRdb re-called the PCR reads with MiXCR. This sample has a few hundred thousand distinct CDR3 sequences, with 25% to 30% found just once. The sample consisted of PBMCs, taken before TCRalphabeta/CD19-depleted stem cell transplant. These receptors all stem from a boy younger than two with Wiskott-Aldrich syndrome, due to receive a stem cell transplant.

CDR3 protein: CASSTRLAGFFDTQYF. The DNA of the CDR3 is TGCGCCAGCAGCACAAGATTAGCGGGATTCTTCGATACGCAGTATTTT. This sequence joins TRBV5-1 and TRBJ2-3; 8 positions agree with TRBD2. The CDR3 extends over 16 amino acids. Germline assignment: CDR1 SGHRS and CDR2 YFSETQ. V lost 4 bases and J lost 6; bases outside the gene matches: 13.

The genes are TRBV5-1 and TRBJ2-7, with D tentatively TRBD1 (6 bases). This CDR3 is built from 14 residues. Germline V lookup: CDR1 SGHRS, CDR2 YFSETQ. The germline V and J ends were trimmed by 4 bases and 3 bases, with 14 bases remaining between them. This CDR3 is CASSTQTGDYEQYF. The CDR3, as DNA: TGCGCCAGCAGCACCCAGACAGGTGACTACGAGCAGTACTTC.

This clonotype turned up a few times. The chain recombines TRBV4-1 with TRBJ2-7; 11 bases align to TRBD1. Trimming cost V 0 bases and J 1 base; bases outside gene matches: 2. The CDR3 has 16 residues. Per germline, CDR1 MGHRA and CDR2 YSYEKL. CDR3 sequence: CASSQEDRGLSYEQYF. The CDR3 bases are TGCGCCAGCAGCCAAGAGGACAGGGGGCTTTCCTACGAGCAGTACTTC.

This clonotype was observed a few times. V is TRBV5-1 and J is TRBJ2-3; 7 nucleotides match TRBD1. The CDR3 length is 14 residues. The V segment lost 0 bases and the J segment 6 bases; nucleotides outside the gene matches: 4. The V gene's germline CDR1 is SGHRS and CDR2 YFSETQ. CDR3 sequence reads: CASSLGQTGDTQYF. In DNA, the CDR3 is TGCGCCAGCAGCTTGGGTCAGACAGGGGATACGCAGTATTTT.

In its sample, this clonotype was seen a few times. The chain has TRBV5-1 and TRBJ2-7, with D possibly being TRBD2 (6 bases). The germline gives CDR1 SGHRS, CDR2 YFSETQ. The CDR3 is made up of 15 amino acids. The germline V and J ends were trimmed by 0 bases and 7 bases, with 17 bases remaining between them. CDR3 DNA: TGCGCCAGCAGCTTGGCCCCATCGCTGGGGAGGGAGCAGTACTTC. This gives the protein CASSLAPSLGREQYF.

The chain links TRBV3-1 to TRBJ2-1; D call uncertain. V was shortened by 2 bases and J by 7 bases, with 15 bases between the two germline ends. The CDR3 has 15 residues. Germline CDR1 and CDR2: LGHDT and YNNKEL (reference sequence). CDR3 sequence (DNA): TGTGCCAGCAGCCAAACCGCAGAGGTTAAGAATGAGCAGTTCTTC. Its protein is CASSQTAEVKNEQFF.

CDR3 nucleotides: TGCGCCAGCAGCCTCCAGCGGGAGGCAGATACGCAGTATTTT. Translating it yields CASSLQREADTQYF. The rearrangement joins TRBV4-1 to TRBJ2-3; 9 positions match TRBD2. Per the germline V gene, CDR1 is MGHRA and CDR2 is YSYEKL. Trimming cost V 4 bases and J 4 bases; bases outside gene matches: 3. This CDR3 contains 14 residues.

This clonotype was observed a handful of times. V gene TRBV29-1 combines with J gene TRBJ2-1, with a possible D match to TRBD1 (7 bases). Trimming took off 3 bases at V and 8 bases at J, with 17 bases between the two ends. The CDR3 spans 14 residues. Germline V CDR1 and CDR2: SQVTM, ANQGSEA. CDR3 sequence: CSVERGGAGYEQFF. As DNA, the CDR3 is TGCAGCGTTGAGCGAGGGGGCGCGGGGTATGAGCAGTTCTTC.

The chain carries TRBV11-3 and TRBJ2-2; D is ambiguous. Trimming left V 1 base short and J 7 bases short, with 10 bases between. The CDR3 runs to 14 residues. Germline CDR1 reads SGHNT; CDR2 reads YENEEA. The CDR3 reads CASSLGTWGGELFF. As DNA, the CDR3 is TGTGCCAGCAGCTTAGGAACCTGGGGCGGGGAGCTGTTTTTT. The complete variable domain, with remaining parts taken from reference TRBV11-3 and TRBJ2-2, reads EAGVVQSPRYKIIEKKQPVAFWCNPISGHNTLYWYLQNLGQGPELLIRYENEEAVDDSQLPKDRFSAERLKGVDSTLKIQPAELGDSAVYLCASSLGTWGGELFFGEGSRLTVL.

The chain has TRBV20-1 and TRBJ2-1; 7 bases agree with TRBD2. The junction had 12 bases not matched to a gene; V was cut back by 3 bases and J by 4 bases. Germline V gives CDR1 DFQATT, CDR2 SNEGSKA (reference sequence). CDR3 length: 16 amino acids. CDR3 coding DNA: TGCAGTGCTAGTCTTGCGCGGGAGTTCCTTTACAATGAGCAGTTCTTC. Its protein is CSASLAREFLYNEQFF.

The J gene is TRBJ2-5, the V gene TRBV20-1; 10 bases are a match to TRBD2. CDR3 length: 13 residues. The J segment lost 5 bases and the V segment lost 6 bases, leaving 6 bases of the junction unmatched. CDR1 is DFQATT, CDR2 SNEGSKA, per germline (reference sequence). CDR3 residues: CSAVSGRAETQYF. DNA of the CDR3: TGCAGTGCAGTAAGCGGGAGGGCGGAGACCCAGTACTTC.

This sequence joins TRBV14 and TRBJ2-6; D is unresolved. Germline values: CDR1 SGHDN, CDR2 FVKESK. V dropped 0 bases and J dropped 0 bases, with 12 bases sitting between them. CDR3 length equals 18 residues. CDR3 bases: TGTGCCAGCAGCCAAGATGCGGCCATAAGCTCTGGGGCCAACGTCCTGACTTTC. It translates to CASSQDAAISSGANVLTF.

The rearrangement uses TRBV29-1 and TRBJ2-1; D gene ambiguous. The CDR3 sequence is 14 residues long. Germline V CDR1 and CDR2: SQVTM, ANQGSEA. V was pared by 2 bases and J by 3 bases, with 11 bases between. CDR3 loop: CSVEQSVYYNEQFF. CDR3 in DNA: TGCAGCGTTGAACAGTCGGTCTACTACAATGAGCAGTTCTTC.

This chain connects TRBV5-1 to TRBJ2-7, with 8 bases lining up with TRBD1. Unmatched junction bases numbered 9, after V lost 5 bases and J lost 2 bases. The CDR3 loop spans 15 amino acids. Germline V gene sequence: CDR1 SGHRS, CDR2 YFSETQ. The CDR3 sequence: CASRFRQGPTYEQYF. Written as DNA, the CDR3 is TGCGCCAGCAGATTTCGACAGGGGCCAACCTACGAGCAGTACTTC.

The gene calls are TRBV10-3 and TRBJ2-1, with D perhaps matching TRBD2 (6 bases). This CDR3 comprises 15 residues. Between the trimmed V and J ends, which lost 6 bases and 2 bases, there was a span of 14 bases. Germline lookup yields CDR1 ENHRY and CDR2 SYGVKD. CDR3 sequence reads: CAIRARLAPYNEQFF. The CDR3, as DNA: TGTGCCATCAGGGCCCGGCTAGCGCCCTACAATGAGCAGTTCTTC.

V gene TRBV9 combines with J gene TRBJ1-2; D unclear. V lost 0 bases to trimming and J lost 3 bases, with 6 bases between them. The CDR3 loop spans 13 amino acids. The germline V gene has CDR1 SGDLS and CDR2 YYNGEE. CDR3 loop: CASSVDLDYGYTF. CDR3 in DNA: TGTGCCAGCAGCGTAGACCTGGACTATGGCTACACCTTC.

This clonotype was seen more than once but under ten times. V is TRBV5-1 and J is TRBJ1-1, with 9 bases matching TRBD1. Germline values: CDR1 SGHRS, CDR2 YFSETQ. CDR3 length equals 14 residues. The J segment lost 5 bases and the V segment lost 4 bases, leaving 6 bases of the junction unmatched. In nucleotides, the CDR3 is TGCGCCAGCAGCGGGACAGGGTCGGAGACTGAAGCTTTCTTT. As protein: CASSGTGSETEAFF.

This clonotype came up a few times. The V call is TRBV10-3, the J call TRBJ2-3, with unresolved D. CDR1 ENHRY and CDR2 SYGVKD come from the germline V gene. Trimming cost V 6 bases and J 0 bases, with 10 bases left between them. The CDR3 spans 14 residues. The DNA for the CDR3 is TGTGCCATCAGCCCCTCCGGGAGCACAGATACGCAGTATTTT. It translates to CAISPSGSTDTQYF.

The chain carries TRBV28 and TRBJ1-3; D is unresolved. V dropped 4 bases and J dropped 0 bases, with 7 bases sitting between them. The germline CDR1 and CDR2 sequences are MDHEN and SYDVKM. The CDR3 is 14 amino acids. The CDR3 nucleotides are TGTGCCAGCAGTTACAGCGACTCTGGAAACACCATATATTTT. Protein product: CASSYSDSGNTIYF.

The CDR3 region is CASSLESAASYNEQFF. CDR3 nucleotide sequence: TGTGCCAGCAGCTTAGAATCAGCGGCCTCCTACAATGAGCAGTTCTTC. V is TRBV7-2 and J is TRBJ2-1, with D perhaps matching TRBD2 (5 bases). Trimming took 1 base from V and 0 from J, leaving 10 bases between them. Germline assignment: CDR1 SGHTA and CDR2 FQGNSA. The CDR3 covers 16 residues.

V and J are TRBV19 and TRBJ2-1; 12 nucleotides agree with TRBD2. There are 14 residues in the CDR3. CDR1 LNHDA and CDR2 SQIVND come from the germline V gene (reference sequence). Losses at the gene ends were 4 bases for V and 15 bases for J; bases not matched to a gene: 10. The DNA of the CDR3 is TGTGCCAGTAGTAGTGAACTAGCGGGAGGTCCCCGGTTCTTC. It translates to CASSSELAGGPRFF.

The CDR3 region is CASSLKSWGYTDTQYF. In DNA, the CDR3 is TGCGCCAGCAGCTTGAAGTCGTGGGGATACACAGATACGCAGTATTTT. This chain uses TRBV5-1 with TRBJ2-3; D gene unclear. The CDR3 consists of 16 residues. V was trimmed by 1 base and J by 2 bases, leaving 14 bases between them. Germline V gene data show CDR1 as SGHRS and CDR2 as YFSETQ.

Only a few counts were recorded for this clonotype. The chain combines TRBV20-1 with TRBJ2-1; D remains unclear. V was clipped by 0 bases and J by 8 bases, with 8 bases between them. CDR3 length: 12 amino acids. Germline V gene lookup returns CDR1 DFQATT and CDR2 SNEGSKA (reference sequence). The CDR3 nucleotides read TGCAGTGCTAGAGAAGGGATATATGAGCAGTTCTTC. Its translation is CSAREGIYEQFF.

In this sample, this clonotype turned up a few times. The rearrangement joins TRBV5-1 to TRBJ2-6; D perhaps matches TRBD2 (6 bases). Looked up from germline, CDR1 is SGHRS and CDR2 is YFSETQ. V was clipped by 1 base and J by 2 bases, with 10 bases between them. This CDR3 region has 16 residues. The CDR3 coding sequence is TGCGCCAGCAGCTTGATGGGGGGAGCTGGGGCCAACGTCCTGACTTTC. This sequence encodes CASSLMGGAGANVLTF.

The V gene is TRBV6-1, the J gene TRBJ1-6; 9 positions agree with TRBD1. Trimming took 6 bases from V and 7 from J; bases not matched to a gene: 7. The germline V gene has CDR1 MNHNS and CDR2 SASEGT. The CDR3 totals 15 residues. CDR3 in amino acids: CASRANRGPNSPLHF. CDR3 nucleotides: TGTGCCAGCAGGGCCAACAGGGGGCCGAATTCACCCCTCCACTTT.